This T cell receptor (beta chain) was observed in a study of blood T cell repertoires in COVID-19. At the level of the study: Collection of acute and convalescent COVID-19 samples took place in the United States, Italy and Spain. Sources were T cells, B-cell-depleted T cells, or PBMCs; the material itself was cDNA or gDNA.

Original data processing: The assay estimated nucleated cells by amplifying reference gene primers. Some clones are missing from TCRdb's copy, which holds only in-frame ones; the method was immunoSEQ multiplex PCR. From that table come the V and J calls and clone size; the DNA was used to work out D and trimming. The sample has around 100,000 clones; around 90% are singletons. After removal of 5 bases from V and 6 bases from J, the junction contained 4 bases not matched to a gene. The CDR3 extends over 13 amino acids. The germline V gene has CDR1 SGHNT and CDR2 YYREEE (reference sequence). This chain joins TRBV5-4 and TRBJ1-5; TRBD1 matches at 8 bases. The sequencing input was peripheral blood. This TCR came from a human donor in a cohort sampled during active COVID-19. CDR3 protein: CASSLQGVQPQHF. The CDR3 DNA follows: TGTGCCAGCAGTTTACAGGGGGTTCAGCCCCAGCATTTT.